The 8 T cell receptor beta chains reported below all come from one sample, sequenced in a study of T-cell memory formation after mild COVID-19 (dated by TCRdb to the early 2020s). The library was generated by 5' RACE. Reads for this sample came from an Illumina NovaSeq 6000. TCRdb reran the public reads through fastp at Q25 and MiXCR, keeping productive beta chains. Rows are unified per CDR3 protein, each entry keeping the most common DNA and genes. The sample includes about 150,000 distinct CDR3 sequences, with 20% to 25% observed a single time. Approximately 25% of the sample goes to the ten largest clones. The sample was PBMCs or a T cell subset sorted from them (not recorded which). Source of these receptors: an adult woman who had mild COVID-19 (a few samples of this study predate the infection). The sample titles of this study are shuffled in the database, so cell type and time point are left out; the donor was told from shared clones.

This clonotype was detected a few times. This sequence joins TRBV29-1 and TRBJ2-1; 7 nucleotides align to TRBD1. V lost 4 bases, J lost 5 bases, and 23 bases stayed unmatched. Looked up from germline, CDR1 is SQVTM and CDR2 is ANQGSEA. The CDR3 runs to 19 residues. The chain's CDR3 is CSVVGTVRVDSRSDNEQFF. Written as DNA, the CDR3 is TGCAGCGTTGTTGGGACAGTCCGTGTGGACTCAAGGTCTGACAATGAGCAGTTCTTC.

The chain carries TRBV2 and TRBJ2-5, with 9 positions matching TRBD1. V dropped 6 bases and J dropped 4; count of bases not matched to a gene: 9. Germline CDR1 and CDR2: SNHLY and FYNNEI. CDR3 size: 15 residues. Written as DNA, the CDR3 is TGTGCCAGCAGAGCCGGGACAGGGTATGGAGAGACCCAGTACTTC. Its protein product is CASRAGTGYGETQYF.

The chain employs TRBV9 and TRBJ1-1; perhaps TRBD1 as D (5 bases). Trimming removed 3 bases at V and 0 bases at J, with 12 bases between. Germline loops: CDR1 SGDLS, CDR2 YYNGEE. CDR3 length: 15 amino acids. The chain's CDR3 is CASSAREGMNTEAFF. In DNA form, the CDR3 reads TGTGCCAGCAGCGCCAGGGAGGGCATGAACACTGAAGCTTTCTTT.

This clonotype was counted only a few times. The chain joins TRBV4-1 to TRBJ2-1; 13 nucleotides align to TRBD2. CDR1 and CDR2 (germline): MGHRA, YSYEKL. The CDR3 length is 16 residues. The J segment lost 6 bases and the V segment lost 3 bases, leaving 5 bases of the junction unmatched. This chain's CDR3 is CASSQWGLAGTNEQFF. The CDR3 DNA sequence: TGCGCCAGCAGCCAGTGGGGACTAGCGGGGACCAATGAGCAGTTCTTC.

The rearrangement links TRBV12-3 or TRBV12-4 to TRBJ2-7, with TRBD2 matching 15 bases. Germline trimming cut 3 bases from V and 4 bases from J; bases unmatched to any gene: 1. The CDR3 extends over 15 amino acids. The CDR3 DNA follows: TGTGCCAGCAGTTTTGGACTAGCGGGAGGGTACGAGCAGTACTTC. Translation gives CASSFGLAGGYEQYF.

The chain carries TRBV19 and TRBJ2-5; D unclear. From germline, CDR1 is LNHDA and CDR2 SQIVND (reference sequence). Trimming pared 3 bases from V and 5 bases from J, leaving 13 bases between. This CDR3 spans 14 amino acids. CDR3 loop: CASSISGLGETQYF. The CDR3 DNA sequence: TGTGCCAGTAGTATCTCGGGTCTGGGGGAGACCCAGTACTTC.

This clonotype was recorded a few times. This chain joins TRBV24-1 and TRBJ2-5; D might be TRBD2 (5 bases). V lost 5 bases, J lost 4 bases, and 16 bases lay in between. This CDR3 comprises 15 residues. In germline, CDR1 is KGHDR, CDR2 SFDVKD. The CDR3 sequence: CATSAGESELETQYF. The CDR3 DNA sequence: TGTGCCACCAGTGCCGGGGAATCCGAACTAGAGACCCAGTACTTC.

In this sample, this clonotype turned up many times. The V gene is TRBV27, the J gene TRBJ2-1; D may match TRBD1 or TRBD2 (5 bases each). The germline V and J ends were trimmed by 4 bases and 0 bases, with 13 bases remaining between them. The CDR3 consists of 16 residues. Germline values: CDR1 MNHEY, CDR2 SMNVEV (reference sequence). The DNA for the CDR3 is TGTGCCAGCAGTTCCCGGGACCAGATCTCCTACAATGAGCAGTTCTTC. It encodes CASSSRDQISYNEQFF.